What follows are 10 T cell receptor beta chains derived from one specimen sequenced in a study of T cells in localized non-small cell lung cancer. This table comes from immunoSEQ multiplex PCR, and its TCRdb copy is limited to in-frame clones, with some not included. The table records thousands of clones, around 35% of them present only once. The specimen was normal lung tissue next to the tumor, collected before any cancer treatment. The receptors come from a woman between 35 and 70 years old with stage I lung adenocarcinoma.

This clone has only a few counts. V is TRBV11-3 and J is TRBJ1-1; a weak D match, TRBD1 (6 bases). Germline V gene sequence: CDR1 SGHNT, CDR2 YENEEA. The CDR3 contains 15 residues. V lost 5 bases and J 0 bases, leaving 13 bases between the germline ends. CDR3 sequence (DNA): TGTGCCAGCAGCCCGGGACATTTTATGAACACTGAAGCTTTCTTT. It is translated as CASSPGHFMNTEAFF.

This clone was seen a single time. The rearrangement joins TRBV19 to TRBJ1-3; weak D call: TRBD1 (5 bases). Germline V gives CDR1 LNHDA, CDR2 SQIVND (reference sequence). V was shortened by 3 bases and J by 4 bases, with 13 bases between the two germline ends. The CDR3 runs to 15 residues. This chain's CDR3 is CASSITRDPGNTIYF. The CDR3 DNA reads as TGTGCCAGTAGTATTACCCGGGACCCAGGAAACACCATATATTTT.

The chain is built from TRBV19 and TRBJ2-6; TRBD2 is a possible D gene (6 bases). Trimming removed 0 bases from V and 1 base from J, with 7 bases in between. The length of the CDR3 is 16 residues. The germline V gene encodes CDR1 LNHDA and CDR2 SQIVND (reference sequence). CDR3 bases: TGTGCCAGTAGTATAGAAGGAGGGTCTGGGGCCAACGTCCTGACTTTC. Its translation: CASSIEGGSGANVLTF.

This clone was seen a handful of times. V usage is TRBV18 and J usage is TRBJ1-4; perhaps TRBD1 as D (5 bases). This CDR3 region has 16 residues. Trimming stripped 3 bases from V and 7 bases from J, with 18 bases between. Germline loops: CDR1 KGHSH, CDR2 LQKENI. CDR3 loop: CASSPFEGAWGEKLFF. The CDR3, as DNA: TGTGCCAGCTCACCGTTCGAAGGGGCCTGGGGTGAAAAACTGTTTTTT.

The chain is built from TRBV6-8 and TRBJ1-2; D gene unclear. This CDR3 has 14 amino acids. Germline values: CDR1 MNHGY, CDR2 SAAAGT. Trimming took 0 bases from V and 2 from J, leaving 7 bases between them. The CDR3 loop reads CASSYSKGNYGYTF. In DNA, the CDR3 is TGTGCCAGCAGTTACTCGAAAGGGAACTATGGCTACACCTTC.

The chain joins TRBV6-8 to TRBJ1-2; unclear D gene. Germline values: CDR1 MNHGY, CDR2 SAAAGT. V was pared by 5 bases and J by 4 bases, with 17 bases between. The CDR3 is 15 amino acids. The DNA for the CDR3 is TGTGCCAGCAGTGAGGGAGTCGGAATACTCTATGGCTACACCTTC. Its translation: CASSEGVGILYGYTF.

The CDR3 DNA reads as TGTGCCTGGAGTGTGCGCGGAGACAGGGCTGAAAAACTGTTTTTT. Protein product: CAWSVRGDRAEKLFF. The chain links TRBV30 to TRBJ1-4; TRBD1 matches 7 bases. Germline V gene sequence: CDR1 GTSNPN, CDR2 SVGIG (reference sequence). With 0 bases clipped from V and 7 bases from J, the junction kept 8 bases outside the gene matches. The CDR3 loop spans 15 amino acids.

The rearrangement links TRBV6-8 to TRBJ1-1; TRBD1 matches 7 bases. The CDR3 runs 13 residues. Germline loops: CDR1 MNHGY, CDR2 SAAAGT. V was clipped by 10 bases and J by 2 bases; unmatched bases: 7. The CDR3 sequence is CATGGTANTEAFF. CDR3 in DNA: TGTGCCACCGGGGGGACAGCAAACACTGAAGCTTTCTTT.

This clone was recorded a few times. The chain combines TRBV5-1 with TRBJ2-7, with 9 bases fitting TRBD2. Germline V gene data show CDR1 as SGHRS and CDR2 as YFSETQ. The V and J ends lost 2 bases and 2 bases, in that order; junction bases with no gene match: 2. The CDR3 covers 14 residues. CDR3 coding DNA: TGCGCCAGCAGCTTTAGCGGGGGCCCCTACGAGCAGTACTTC. This gives the protein CASSFSGGPYEQYF.

The rearrangement links TRBV19 to TRBJ2-1; 10 nucleotides align to TRBD2. Germline V gives CDR1 LNHDA, CDR2 SQIVND (reference sequence). This CDR3 comprises 16 residues. V dropped 6 bases and J dropped 8; count of bases not matched to a gene: 13. The DNA for the CDR3 is TGTGCCAGTAGCCCCCTCCCTAGCGGGAGAGCCTATGAGCAGTTCTTC. Protein: CASSPLPSGRAYEQFF.